This is a list of T cell receptor beta chains from one sample in a study of shared clonotypes between healthy human individuals. Repertoires were generated with immunoSEQ multiplex PCR, while TCRdb's copy carries only in-frame clones and drops some. The sample holds about a million clones, less than 85% seen once. Input material: memory CD4+ T cells sorted from blood. These receptor sequences come from a man aged 18 to 35 in good health. Both conserved end residues are trimmed from each CDR3. Each record gives: CDR3 length, V gene, CDR3 protein.

cdr3_length: 15; v_call: TRBV15; cdr3_aa: ATSRDKRTGGGQPQH
cdr3_length: 12; v_call: TRBV5-4; cdr3_aa: ASSAQQVNYGYT
cdr3_length: 13; v_call: TRBV5-1; cdr3_aa: ASSRLAEIGNEQF
cdr3_length: 14; v_call: TRBV27; cdr3_aa: ASSLSVAGGRSGLF
cdr3_length: 11; v_call: TRBV4-1; cdr3_aa: ASSQPFTDTQY
cdr3_length: 13; v_call: TRBV4-3; cdr3_aa: ASSLLSGDYNEQF
cdr3_length: 10; v_call: TRBV28; cdr3_aa: ASSPRAWEQY
cdr3_length: 10; v_call: TRBV2; cdr3_aa: ASRGNNYGYT
cdr3_length: 11; v_call: TRBV19; cdr3_aa: ASSTTIGNEQY
cdr3_length: 12; v_call: TRBV2; cdr3_aa: ASRRDRGAYEQY
cdr3_length: 11; v_call: TRBV25-1; cdr3_aa: ASRGQGLGELF
cdr3_length: 13; v_call: TRBV27; cdr3_aa: ASSLTGLGGQPQH
cdr3_length: 12; v_call: TRBV6-1; cdr3_aa: ASGEGFPAGELF
cdr3_length: 10; v_call: TRBV10-3; cdr3_aa: AISPGSTPLH
cdr3_length: 14; v_call: TRBV5-1; cdr3_aa: ASSARTGGNLDTQY
cdr3_length: 14; v_call: TRBV7-9; cdr3_aa: ASSLSGTGLTDTQY
cdr3_length: 11; v_call: TRBV7-7; cdr3_aa: ASSPRGPETQY
cdr3_length: 12; v_call: TRBV10-3; cdr3_aa: AISGPVDNSPLH